This T cell receptor (beta chain) stems from a study of human thymus T cells. Measured with immunoSEQ multiplex PCR; TCRdb has only the in-frame clones, and not every one. Of some 50,000 clones in the sample, more than 85% were seen once. The CDR3 loop spans 15 amino acids. Trimming took off 5 bases at V and 4 bases at J, with 17 bases between the two ends. The germline V gene encodes CDR1 MGHRA and CDR2 YSYEKL. The material sequenced was blood. The receptor was isolated from a girl younger than two with a congenital heart defect but otherwise immunologically healthy. The chain carries TRBV4-1 and TRBJ1-1, with D possibly being TRBD1 (5 bases). The CDR3 spells CASSYREGGGTEAFF. For the CDR3, the DNA is TGCGCCAGCAGCTATCGCGAGGGCGGGGGCACTGAAGCTTTCTTT.